Each of the 2 T cell receptor beta chains below was sequenced from the same sample in a study of post-analysis software for immune sequencing data. Unique molecular identifiers were built into the TCR beta cDNA libraries. From the PCR reads, TCRdb called clonotypes with MiXCR, one entry per CDR3 protein. In the table there are around 160,000 distinct CDR3 sequences, around 34% of which are singletons. The sequences come from blood, collected after autologous hematopoietic stem cell transplantation. The receptors stem from a girl aged 5-17 years with multiple sclerosis.

The chain couples TRBV12-5 to TRBJ2-4; possibly TRBD2 for D (6 bases). Germline CDR1 reads LGHNT; CDR2 reads FRNRAP. This CDR3 is built from 15 residues. V lost 6 bases and J 4 bases, leaving 16 bases between the germline ends. CDR3 bases: TGTGCTAGTGGACCCGTTAGCGGAGTGAAAAACATTCAGTACTTC. As protein: CASGPVSGVKNIQYF.

This clonotype was seen only a few times. The V and J genes are TRBV7-9 and TRBJ2-5, with 8 bases fitting TRBD1. In germline, CDR1 is SEHNR, CDR2 FQNEAQ (reference sequence). The CDR3 is 14 residues long. V shed 9 bases and J 5 bases; nucleotides not matched to a gene: 11. CDR3 nucleotides: TGTGCCAGTTTAGCGGCAGGGGGCTTCGAGACCCAGTACTTC. Its protein is CASLAAGGFETQYF. The variable domain in full, with the rest retrieved from reference TRBV7-9 and TRBJ2-5, is DTGVSQNPRHKITKRGQNVTFRCDPISEHNRLYWYRQTLGQGPEFLTYFQNEAQLEKSRLLSDRFSAERPKGSFSTLEIQRTEQGDSAMYLCASLAAGGFETQYFGPGTRLLVL.